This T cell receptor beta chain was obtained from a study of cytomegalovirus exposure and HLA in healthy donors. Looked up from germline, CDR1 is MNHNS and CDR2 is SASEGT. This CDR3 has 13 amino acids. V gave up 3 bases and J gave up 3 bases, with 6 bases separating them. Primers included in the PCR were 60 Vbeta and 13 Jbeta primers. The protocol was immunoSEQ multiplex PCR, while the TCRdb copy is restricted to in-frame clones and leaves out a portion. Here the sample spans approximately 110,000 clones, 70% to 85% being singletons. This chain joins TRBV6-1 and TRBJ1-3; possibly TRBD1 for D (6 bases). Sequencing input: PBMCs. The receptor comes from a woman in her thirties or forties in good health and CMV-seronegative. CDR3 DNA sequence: TGTGCCAGCAGTGACAGGGGTGGAAACACCATATATTTT. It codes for CASSDRGGNTIYF.